In its sample, the clone carrying this TCR beta chain was seen a few times. The antigen remains unidentified. The sample belongs to a study of T-cell memory formation after mild COVID-19. About the research overall: TCR clusters showed largely donor specificity.

Study-level results: Largely, contracting CD4+ clones fell within CM and EM, and contracting CD8+ clones within EMRA.

TCR alpha and TCR beta cDNA libraries with sample barcodes and UMIs came from 5'RACE using constant-segment primers. MiXCR, applied by TCRdb to the 5' RACE reads, yields one record per CDR3 protein. The table records under 300,000 distinct CDR3 sequences, approximately 9% of them present only once. The material sequenced was PBMCs or a T cell subset sorted from them (not recorded which). This receptor was obtained from a man younger than 35 who had mild COVID-19 (a few samples of this study predate the infection). Cell type and time point are not known.

Here the CDR3 reads CASSHGRETQYF. CDR3 DNA: TGTGCCAGCAGCCACGGCAGGGAGACCCAGTACTTC. The chain employs TRBV14 and TRBJ2-5; D is ambiguous. Trimming left V 3 bases short and J 5 bases short, with 7 bases between. Per germline, CDR1 SGHDN and CDR2 FVKESK. The CDR3 runs 12 residues.